This paragraph reports one T cell receptor beta chain. This specimen comes from a study of OX40 agonist ivuxolimab in advanced cancers. V shed 3 bases and J shed 7 bases, with 16 bases lying between them. CDR1 is SGHNT, CDR2 YYREEE, per germline (reference sequence). The CDR3 spans 15 residues. Sequencing was performed with immunoSEQ multiplex PCR; in TCRdb, only in-frame clones are kept and a portion is missing. The data contain roughly 63,000 clones, roughly nine tenths of them singletons. This sequence was found in an adult with an advanced solid tumor such as melanoma, head and neck, liver or kidney cancer. Source: CD4+ or CD8+ T cells sorted from blood, taken in a trial of the OX40 agonist ivuxolimab. The V and J genes are TRBV5-4 and TRBJ2-2, with D possibly TRBD2 on 5 matching bases. This chain's CDR3 is CASSWGGLAGGELFF. CDR3 in DNA: TGTGCCAGCAGCTGGGGTGGGCTCGCGGGCGGGGAGCTGTTTTTT.